Detailed here is one T cell receptor (beta chain). This entry comes from a study of blood T cell repertoires in COVID-19. This table comes from immunoSEQ multiplex PCR, and its TCRdb copy is limited to in-frame clones, with some not included. The profile shows roughly 430,000 clones, 88% of them singletons. This CDR3 spans 15 amino acids. Unmatched junction bases numbered 6, after V lost 4 bases and J lost 5 bases. The germline gives CDR1 MGHDK, CDR2 SYGVNS. The sample taken for sequencing was PBMCs or T cells enriched from blood (not recorded which). The chain uses TRBV25-1 and TRBJ2-5, with 11 bases fitting TRBD1. This clonotype was obtained from a woman aged 40 to 55 with acute COVID-19. CDR3 sequence (DNA): TGTGCCAGCAGTGCCTGGACAGGGGGCCGCGAGACCCAGTACTTC. Translating it yields CASSAWTGGRETQYF.